Below, 3 T cell receptor beta chains from the same sample are listed, as sequenced in a study of tumor and adjacent non-tumor tissue in lung cancer. Three rounds of nested PCR, following a modified ARM-PCR protocol, produced the TCRbeta library. MiXCR, run by TCRdb on the multiplex PCR reads, gives a single entry per CDR3 protein. The sample holds fewer than 150,000 distinct CDR3 sequences, 60% to 70% seen once. No cell sorting was done before RNA was extracted from the tissue. Sequencing used lung tumor tissue. The receptors stem from a man aged 55 to 70 with small cell lung cancer.

The chain has TRBV28 and TRBJ2-3, with a tentative D call TRBD1 (7 bases). Germline V CDR1 and CDR2: MDHEN, SYDVKM. Between the trimmed V and J ends, which lost 8 bases and 3 bases, there was a span of 18 bases. The CDR3 totals 15 residues. CDR3 sequence reads: CASGRGTARTDTQYF. The CDR3 nucleotides are TGTGCCAGCGGCCGCGGGACAGCGAGAACAGATACGCAGTATTTT.

About this clonotype itself: One junction end disagrees with the germline gene, perhaps due to a read error. The chain employs TRBV6-1 and TRBJ2-2; a weak D match, TRBD2 (5 bases). This CDR3 has 14 residues. Germline V gives CDR1 MNHNS, CDR2 SASEGT. The CDR3 region has the DNA TGTGTCAGCAAGACTAACGCAAACACCGGGGAGCTGTTTTTT. Its protein product is CVSKTNANTGELFF.

Remarks on this clonotype: One junction end does not reproduce the germline sequence, and a read error may be involved. The gene calls are TRBV6-1 and TRBJ2-3; D unresolved. This CDR3 has 15 amino acids. Germline CDR1 reads MNHNS; CDR2 reads SASEGT. In DNA, the CDR3 is TGTGCCAGTAGTGACGTGGGGTATAGCACAGATACGCAGTATTTT. Translation: CASSDVGYSTDTQYF.